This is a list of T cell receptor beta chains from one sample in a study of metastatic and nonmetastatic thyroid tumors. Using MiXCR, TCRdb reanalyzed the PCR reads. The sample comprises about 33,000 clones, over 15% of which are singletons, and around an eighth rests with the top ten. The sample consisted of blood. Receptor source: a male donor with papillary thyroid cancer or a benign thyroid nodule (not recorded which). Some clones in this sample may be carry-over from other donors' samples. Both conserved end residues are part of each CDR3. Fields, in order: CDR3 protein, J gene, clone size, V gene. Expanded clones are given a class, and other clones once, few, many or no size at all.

CASSYQAGSNYGYTF	TRBJ1-2	few	TRBV6-6
CASSYSTPGQGSGPTNEKLFF	TRBJ1-4	many	TRBV6-6
CASSLLDRGHTGTGELFF	TRBJ2-2	NA	TRBV7-6
CAWSEPTSSYNERFF	TRBJ2-1	many	TRBV30
CASSVLGADYGYTF	TRBJ1-2	once	TRBV9
CASSYRGGELFF	TRBJ2-2	NA	TRBV12-3/TRBV12-4
CASSQQVSSSGYTF	TRBJ1-2	many	TRBV4-3
CASIPTDSTNQPQHF	TRBJ1-5	few	TRBV28
CASRPTSGQGVLNEQFF	TRBJ2-1	many	TRBV28
CASSAGTGVLSEQYF	TRBJ2-7	NA	TRBV9
CASRTNPGQGTYEQYF	TRBJ2-7	medium-sized	TRBV28
CASSYSGLAGVYNEQFF	TRBJ2-1	few	TRBV6-2/TRBV6-3
CATQEVARDNEQFF	TRBJ2-1	NA	TRBV6-1
CASSVGSGRLYEQYF	TRBJ2-7	many	TRBV9
CASRLTPWGTDTQYF	TRBJ2-3	many	TRBV12-3/TRBV12-4
CASSAGRVTDTQYF	TRBJ2-3	few	TRBV6-4
CASSSSGWNQPQHF	TRBJ1-5	many	TRBV12-3/TRBV12-4
CASKTGLAGGNEQFF	TRBJ2-1	NA	TRBV7-8
CSAPTSASTDTQYF	TRBJ2-3	many	TRBV20-1
CASSLLGLNTEAFF	TRBJ1-1	many	TRBV28
CASSQSGVFGELFF	TRBJ2-2	many	TRBV4-3
CASNYSLGLEYEKYF	TRBJ2-7	NA	TRBV6-6
CASSVYTGTPNSGANVLAF	TRBJ2-6	NA	TRBV2
CASSSGTLAGSYEQYF	TRBJ2-7	many	TRBV11-1
CASAISGMGTDTQYF	TRBJ2-3	NA	TRBV18